The 32 T cell receptor beta chains below come from one sample, sequenced in a study of CD8 T cells in Susac syndrome. An amount of RNA that ranged from about 0.45 to 1 ug was reverse transcribed with random hexamers. Via MiXCR, TCRdb re-called the immunoSEQ multiplex PCR reads, giving one row per CDR3 protein. The top ten clones hold about 0.94% of a sample with 84,000 or so distinct CDR3 sequences, roughly 94% of them seen once. The sample taken for sequencing was CD8+ T cells from PBMCs. These receptors originate from a human donor with Susac syndrome.

The chain has TRBV20-1 and TRBJ2-7; D possibly corresponds to TRBD2 (6 bases). Trimming shortened V by 5 bases and J by 1 base, and 15 bases separated the two germline ends. Germline V gene data show CDR1 as DFQATT and CDR2 as SNEGSKA (reference sequence). This CDR3 is 14 amino acids long. Here the CDR3 reads CSAAGAGTSYEQYF. The CDR3 nucleotides read TGCAGTGCTGCCGGGGCGGGAACTTCCTACGAGCAGTACTTC.

The V and J genes are TRBV5-4 and TRBJ2-5, with 7 nucleotides matching TRBD2. Germline-derived CDR1 and CDR2 are SGHNT and YYREEE (reference sequence). The CDR3 is 18 amino acids. The junction had 14 bases not matched to a gene; V was cut back by 2 bases and J by 1 base. This CDR3 is CASSFHLGRLAVQETQYF. The CDR3 coding sequence is TGTGCCAGCAGCTTCCATTTAGGTAGGCTAGCGGTCCAAGAGACCCAGTACTTC.

The sample holds one count of this clonotype. The V and J genes are TRBV4-1 and TRBJ2-7; the match to TRBD1 covers 8 bases. The germline V gene has CDR1 MGHRA and CDR2 YSYEKL. Unmatched junction bases numbered 8, after V lost 1 base and J lost 3 bases. The CDR3 consists of 16 residues. For the CDR3, the DNA is TGCGCCAGCAGCCAAGCTGGGCCAGGGGGCTACTACGAGCAGTACTTC. Translation gives CASSQAGPGGYYEQYF.

This rearrangement joins TRBV27 to TRBJ1-5; D remains unclear. Per the germline V gene, CDR1 is MNHEY and CDR2 is SMNVEV (reference sequence). Trimming left V 6 bases short and J 4 bases short, with 10 bases between. This CDR3 has 13 amino acids. The CDR3 DNA follows: TGTGCCAGCAGGCAGGCCTTTAATCAGCCCCAGCATTTT. Translation gives CASRQAFNQPQHF.

This chain links TRBV27 with TRBJ2-1, with D possibly being TRBD1 or TRBD2 (5 bases each). This CDR3 comprises 13 residues. In germline, CDR1 is MNHEY, CDR2 SMNVEV (reference sequence). Trimming removed 10 bases at V and 7 bases at J, with 17 bases between. The CDR3 protein is CATSGNKGNEQFF. The CDR3 bases are TGTGCCACTTCCGGGAATAAGGGGAATGAGCAGTTCTTC.

The CDR3 loop reads CASSSRDSSYNEQFF. The CDR3 nucleotides read TGTGCCAGCAGCTCCCGGGATAGCTCCTACAATGAGCAGTTCTTC. This chain links TRBV7-8 with TRBJ2-1, with a tentative D call TRBD2 (5 bases). Germline V gene sequence: CDR1 SGHVS, CDR2 FQNEAQ. The CDR3 is 15 amino acids. Trimming removed 4 bases at V and 0 bases at J, with 10 bases between.

The rearrangement uses TRBV6-5 and TRBJ1-5; the D is unclear. Per the germline V gene, CDR1 is MNHEY and CDR2 is SVGAGI. Trimming removed 5 bases at V and 0 bases at J, with 8 bases between. The CDR3 has 14 residues. The CDR3 nucleotides read TGTGCCAGCAGTGCCAGTTATAGCAATCAGCCCCAGCATTTT. Translated, it gives CASSASYSNQPQHF.

V usage is TRBV7-9 and J usage is TRBJ1-1; D is undetermined. The germline V gene encodes CDR1 SEHNR and CDR2 FQNEAQ (reference sequence). The CDR3 is 15 amino acids. Trimming removed 6 bases from V and 3 bases from J, with 17 bases in between. The CDR3 loop is CASRYGRQGYTEAFF. As DNA, the CDR3 is TGTGCCAGCAGATACGGACGGCAAGGGTACACTGAAGCTTTCTTT.

J is TRBJ2-2 and V is TRBV19; 7 nucleotides line up with TRBD1. The CDR3 contains 16 residues. Germline V CDR1 and CDR2: LNHDA, SQIVND (reference sequence). V dropped 5 bases and J dropped 6; count of bases not matched to a gene: 12. In nucleotides, the CDR3 is TGTGCCAGTAGTCCTCCGACAGGGAGAAGCGCCGGGGAGCTGTTTTTT. It encodes CASSPPTGRSAGELFF.

The rearrangement links TRBV27 to TRBJ1-3, with 8 bases matching TRBD1. The CDR3 extends over 15 amino acids. Germline CDR1 and CDR2: MNHEY and SMNVEV (reference sequence). The J segment lost 4 bases and the V segment lost 4 bases, leaving 6 bases of the junction unmatched. CDR3 coding DNA: TGTGCCAGCAGTTATGCAGGGGGCGTCGGAAACACCATATATTTT. Protein sequence: CASSYAGGVGNTIYF.

In its sample, this clonotype was seen a few times. The rearrangement joins TRBV12-3 or TRBV12-4 to TRBJ1-4; TRBD1 agrees at 10 bases. CDR3 length: 16 residues. The V segment lost 6 bases and the J segment 5 bases; nucleotides outside the gene matches: 9. The CDR3 bases are TGTGCCAGCAGGGGGGACAGGGGATCTTGGAATGAAAAACTGTTTTTT. It yields the protein CASRGDRGSWNEKLFF.

The chain links TRBV4-3 to TRBJ2-1, with D tentatively TRBD2 (6 bases). V shed 0 bases and J shed 2 bases, with 17 bases lying between them. Germline lookup yields CDR1 LGHNA and CDR2 YSLEER. This CDR3 is 18 amino acids long. CDR3 region: CASSQDTPLAETYNEQFF. Here the CDR3 DNA reads TGCGCCAGCAGCCAAGATACCCCCTTAGCGGAGACCTACAATGAGCAGTTCTTC.

The CDR3 DNA reads TGTGCCAGCAGCCAATATGGGGCCAACGTCCTGACTTTC. Its translation is CASSQYGANVLTF. This chain connects TRBV3-1 to TRBJ2-6; no reliable D call. V lost 2 bases and J 3 bases, leaving 2 bases between the germline ends. The V gene's germline CDR1 is LGHDT and CDR2 YNNKEL (reference sequence). The CDR3 is made up of 13 amino acids. The full variable domain, completed using reference TRBV3-1 and TRBJ2-6, is DTAVSQTPKYLVTQMGNDKSIKCEQNLGHDTMYWYKQDSKKFLKIMFSYNNKELIINETVPNRFSPKSPDKAHLNLHINSLELGDSAVYFCASSQYGANVLTFGAGSRLTVL.

The gene calls are TRBV12-3 or TRBV12-4 and TRBJ2-7; D unresolved. With 5 bases removed from V and 1 base from J, the gap between germline ends came to 15 bases. This CDR3 comprises 15 residues. This chain's CDR3 is CASSPFSPGSYEQYF. The CDR3 region has the DNA TGTGCCAGCAGTCCATTCTCCCCTGGGTCCTACGAGCAGTACTTC.

The V and J genes are TRBV19 and TRBJ2-1; 10 nucleotides line up with TRBD1. The length of the CDR3 is 14 residues. From germline, CDR1 is LNHDA and CDR2 SQIVND (reference sequence). V shed 9 bases and J 7 bases; nucleotides not matched to a gene: 9. CDR3 in amino acids: CASSGTGAGNEQFF. The CDR3 DNA sequence: TGTGCCAGCTCCGGGACAGGGGCCGGTAATGAGCAGTTCTTC. Full variable domain (missing parts from reference TRBV19 and TRBJ2-1): DGGITQSPKYLFRKEGQNVTLSCEQNLNHDAMYWYRQDPGQGLRLIYYSQIVNDFQKGDIAEGYSVSREKKESFPLTVTSAQKNPTAFYLCASSGTGAGNEQFFGPGTRLTVL.

This clonotype was recorded only once. V is TRBV7-9 and J is TRBJ1-1; unclear D gene. Trimming shortened V by 7 bases and J by 1 base, and 10 bases separated the two germline ends. Germline CDR1 is SEHNR and CDR2 is FQNEAQ (reference sequence). This CDR3 region has 13 residues. This chain's CDR3 is CASNIRTNTEAFF. The CDR3 coding sequence is TGTGCCAGCAACATTAGAACGAACACTGAAGCTTTCTTT.

The chain links TRBV27 to TRBJ2-5, with D perhaps assigned TRBD1 or TRBD2 (5 bases each). Germline lookup yields CDR1 MNHEY and CDR2 SMNVEV (reference sequence). The CDR3 is 14 amino acids. V was clipped by 2 bases and J by 5 bases, with 12 bases between them. CDR3 nucleotides: TGTGCCAGCAGTTTAAGCAGGGCGGGCGAGACCCAGTACTTC. Amino acids: CASSLSRAGETQYF.

The chain combines TRBV5-6 with TRBJ2-3, with D tentatively TRBD2 (6 bases). There are 13 residues in the CDR3. Germline V gene lookup returns CDR1 SGHDT and CDR2 YYEEEE. V shed 3 bases and J shed 8 bases, with 13 bases lying between them. The CDR3 reads CASSWAGKGTQYF. The CDR3 region has the DNA TGTGCCAGCAGCTGGGCGGGGAAGGGTACGCAGTATTTT.

The V call is TRBV30, the J call TRBJ2-3; D may be TRBD2 (5 bases). Germline V gives CDR1 GTSNPN, CDR2 SVGIG (reference sequence). The CDR3 extends over 15 amino acids. Trimming left V 0 bases short and J 6 bases short, with 16 bases between. Here the CDR3 reads CAWSVEAATQDTQYF. Written as DNA, the CDR3 is TGTGCCTGGAGTGTAGAAGCGGCCACCCAGGATACGCAGTATTTT.

This clonotype was recorded once. V gene TRBV6-5 combines with J gene TRBJ1-2; no clear D gene. The CDR3 totals 13 residues. Germline V gene lookup returns CDR1 MNHEY and CDR2 SVGAGI. Trimming removed 2 bases from V and 5 bases from J, with 9 bases in between. CDR3 bases: TGTGCCAGCAGTTACGGTAACAGTTATGGCTACACCTTC. It yields the protein CASSYGNSYGYTF.

The CDR3 loop reads CASGPRGARSLYGYTF. CDR3 coding DNA: TGTGCTAGTGGCCCACGGGGGGCGCGGAGTCTCTATGGCTACACCTTC. The genes are TRBV12-5 and TRBJ1-2; tentative D call: TRBD1 (6 bases). This CDR3 spans 16 amino acids. In germline, CDR1 is LGHNT, CDR2 FRNRAP. Trimming removed 6 bases at V and 4 bases at J, with 21 bases between. Supplemented by reference TRBV12-5 and TRBJ1-2, the full variable domain reads DARVTQTPRHKVTEMGQEVTMRCQPILGHNTVFWYRQTMMQGLELLAYFRNRAPLDDSGMPKDRFSAEMPDATLATLKIQPSEPRDSAVYFCASGPRGARSLYGYTFGSGTRLTVV.

This chain connects TRBV12-3 or TRBV12-4 to TRBJ1-1; D unclear. CDR3 length equals 12 residues. Trimming pared 4 bases from V and 7 bases from J, leaving 10 bases between. The CDR3 DNA reads as TGTGCCAGCAGTTCGATACAAGGTGAAGCTTTCTTT. Amino acids: CASSSIQGEAFF.

CDR3 protein: CASSDNTGELFF. Written as DNA, the CDR3 is TGTGCCAGCAGTGACAACACCGGGGAGCTGTTTTTT. This chain uses TRBV6-4 with TRBJ2-2, with D unresolved. Germline values: CDR1 MRHNA, CDR2 SNTAGT. V was trimmed by 2 bases and J by 2 bases, leaving 0 bases between them. There are 12 residues in the CDR3.

The V call is TRBV14, the J call TRBJ2-7, with D possibly TRBD1 on 6 matching bases. Per germline, CDR1 SGHDN and CDR2 FVKESK. The V end lost 4 bases, the J end lost 0 bases, and 13 bases lay between the germline ends. This CDR3 region has 15 residues. The CDR3 reads CASSPTDSLSYEQYF. Here the CDR3 DNA reads TGTGCCAGCAGCCCAACGGACAGTCTCTCCTACGAGCAGTACTTC.

The V call is TRBV4-3, the J call TRBJ1-1; D not certain. The CDR3 length is 16 residues. Germline loops: CDR1 LGHNA, CDR2 YSLEER. Trimming pared 0 bases from V and 0 bases from J, leaving 11 bases between. CDR3 amino acids: CASSQEVFSMNTEAFF. In nucleotides, the CDR3 is TGCGCCAGCAGCCAAGAGGTATTTTCCATGAACACTGAAGCTTTCTTT.

V is TRBV7-8 and J is TRBJ1-2; weak D call: TRBD1 (6 bases). Germline CDR1 reads SGHVS; CDR2 reads FQNEAQ. V lost 5 bases to trimming and J lost 6 bases, with 19 bases between them. The CDR3 is 15 residues long. CDR3 in DNA: TGTGCCAGCAGCCGCTCGGAGGGGGAAGGAGATGGCTACACCTTC. Translating gives CASSRSEGEGDGYTF.

The chain uses TRBV5-1 and TRBJ2-1; 11 bases map to TRBD2. The J segment lost 9 bases and the V segment lost 3 bases, leaving 5 bases of the junction unmatched. CDR1 and CDR2 from the germline V gene are SGHRS and YFSETQ. The CDR3 sequence is 14 residues long. The chain's CDR3 is CASSWDGLAGEQFF. CDR3 coding DNA: TGCGCCAGCAGCTGGGACGGACTAGCGGGTGAGCAGTTCTTC.

The chain employs TRBV19 and TRBJ2-1; D ambiguous. V lost 1 base and J 4 bases, leaving 5 bases between the germline ends. There are 13 residues in the CDR3. Germline CDR1 is LNHDA and CDR2 is SQIVND (reference sequence). Written as DNA, the CDR3 is TGTGCCAGTAGTATAGCCAGATACAATGAGCAGTTCTTC. This encodes CASSIARYNEQFF.

The V call is TRBV11-2, the J call TRBJ2-2, with D unclear. The V end was cut by 1 base, the J end by 3 bases, with 6 bases between. Germline assignment: CDR1 SGHAT and CDR2 FQNNGV. The length of the CDR3 is 14 residues. CDR3 bases: TGTGCCAGCAGCTTAGTACGCGACACCGGGGAGCTGTTTTTT. Encoded protein: CASSLVRDTGELFF.

The chain is built from TRBV29-1 and TRBJ2-7, with D perhaps TRBD1 or TRBD2 (6 bases each). This CDR3 has 15 amino acids. The V gene's germline CDR1 is SQVTM and CDR2 ANQGSEA. Trimming took off 7 bases at V and 0 bases at J, with 19 bases between the two ends. The CDR3 reads CSAGDFARGSYEQYF. The CDR3 DNA follows: TGCAGCGCGGGGGATTTCGCCAGGGGCTCCTACGAGCAGTACTTC.

This chain links TRBV7-3 with TRBJ2-1; D perhaps matches TRBD2 (6 bases). From germline, CDR1 is SGHTA and CDR2 FQGTGA. V was pared by 5 bases and J by 4 bases, with 21 bases between. The CDR3 consists of 17 residues. CDR3 nucleotides: TGTGCCAGCAGCCCCGATCCGACCAGGGAGGAGTACAATGAGCAGTTCTTC. It codes for CASSPDPTREEYNEQFF.

This chain connects TRBV5-1 to TRBJ2-1, with TRBD1 matching over 10 bases. Germline CDR1 is SGHRS and CDR2 is YFSETQ. V trimming: 4 bases; J trimming: 0 bases; junction bases outside the gene matches: 4. This CDR3 is built from 16 residues. CDR3 residues: CASSRGQGSSYNEQFF. CDR3 nucleotides: TGCGCCAGCAGCAGGGGACAGGGGTCCTCCTACAATGAGCAGTTCTTC.